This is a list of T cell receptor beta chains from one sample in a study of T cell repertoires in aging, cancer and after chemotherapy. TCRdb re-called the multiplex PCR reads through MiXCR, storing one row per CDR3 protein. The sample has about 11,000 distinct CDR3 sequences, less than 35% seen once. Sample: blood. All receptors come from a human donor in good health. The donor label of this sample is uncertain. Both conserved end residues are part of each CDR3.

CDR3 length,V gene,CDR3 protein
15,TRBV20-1,CSARLAGANTGELFF
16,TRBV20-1,CSARPLSAGTYNEQFF
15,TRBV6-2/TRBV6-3,CASSSTGTPTYEQYF
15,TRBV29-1,CSVGRAGMGSGELFF
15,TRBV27,CASRGHNTGNTEAFF
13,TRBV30,CAWERVANSPLHF
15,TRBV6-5,CASSARGAGNTEAFF
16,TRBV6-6,CASSYRVPGQGTEQFF
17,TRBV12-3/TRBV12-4,CASRGSGAISGANVLTF
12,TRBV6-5,CASSFVGGEAFF
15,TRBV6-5,CASSFSNRGYEKLFF
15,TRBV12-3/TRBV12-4,CASSYSQVANEKLFF
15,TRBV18,CASSQGAGVNTEAFF
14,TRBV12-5,CASGLGPNENTQYF
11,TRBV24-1,CATSDGDEQYF
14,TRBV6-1,CASSRPGSGETQYF
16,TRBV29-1,CSAVEGSGIGRNEQFF
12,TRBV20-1,CSATESGYEQYF
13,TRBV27,CASSEPRAYEQYF
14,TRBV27,CASSMTVSWTEAFF
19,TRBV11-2,CASSLPHKHRGRVEDTQYF
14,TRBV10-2,CASSENSGRETQYF
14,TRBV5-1,CASALAGGPGELFF
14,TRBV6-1,CASSAGTGEHPQHF
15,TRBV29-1,CSGAGTGGFGETQYF
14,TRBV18,CASSSTGGNQPQHF
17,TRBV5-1,CAGSLELNGGPVDEQFF
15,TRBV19,CASSNGAGGGQPQHF
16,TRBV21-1,CASSKMAGGPHNEQFF
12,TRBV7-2,CASSPGTYGYTF